These 19 T cell receptor beta chains originate from one sample sequenced in a study of T cell responses to AZD1222 COVID-19 vaccine. Profiling relied on immunoSEQ multiplex PCR, and the TCRdb table lists in-frame clones only, not all of them. This table has approximately 110,000 clones, around nine tenths appearing once. The source was peripheral blood, collected on day 0 of AZD1222 vaccination. Receptors originate from an adult in good health.

In this sample, this clone turned up once. This rearrangement joins TRBV19 to TRBJ1-1; 9 bases fit TRBD1. J gave up 7 bases and V 4 bases, and 1 base lay outside the gene matches. In germline, CDR1 is LNHDA, CDR2 SQIVND (reference sequence). The CDR3 is 12 amino acids. The CDR3 sequence is CASSTTGGEAFF. The CDR3 coding sequence is TGTGCCAGTAGTACGACAGGGGGTGAAGCTTTCTTT.

CDR3 coding DNA: TGTGCCAGCAGCTTCCCTTGGGGGGCGGGGGGTGGCACAGATACGCAGTATTTT. Translated: CASSFPWGAGGGTDTQYF. The rearrangement joins TRBV5-4 to TRBJ2-3; 8 bases are a match to TRBD2. The CDR3 loop spans 18 amino acids. Trimming took 2 bases from V and 1 from J; bases not matched to a gene: 12. Germline V gene sequence: CDR1 SGHNT, CDR2 YYREEE (reference sequence).

The chain joins TRBV25-1 to TRBJ2-3, with D uncertain. Germline CDR1 and CDR2: MGHDK and SYGVNS. Trimming removed 5 bases at V and 11 bases at J, with 8 bases between. The CDR3 loop spans 10 amino acids. CDR3 nucleotides: TGTGCCAGCAGTCAAGGGAAGCAGTATTTT. It specifies CASSQGKQYF.

The rearrangement joins TRBV6-5 to TRBJ1-1; TRBD1 is a possible D gene (6 bases). V gave up 6 bases and J gave up 4 bases, with 15 bases separating them. The CDR3 covers 14 residues. The germline V gene has CDR1 MNHEY and CDR2 SVGAGI. CDR3 sequence: CASRGWGASTEAFF. The CDR3 bases are TGTGCCAGCAGGGGGTGGGGGGCGAGCACTGAAGCTTTCTTT.

DNA for the CDR3: TGTGCCAGCTCACTCGGACAGGGGGCCCAACTAAACTATGGCTACACCTTC. Residues: CASSLGQGAQLNYGYTF. The chain joins TRBV18 to TRBJ1-2, with TRBD1 identical over 11 bases. The germline gives CDR1 KGHSH, CDR2 LQKENI. The CDR3 is 17 amino acids. The trim removed 4 bases at V and 2 bases at J, leaving 9 bases unmatched.

V usage is TRBV29-1 and J usage is TRBJ1-1, with 9 bases lining up with TRBD1. This CDR3 contains 13 residues. CDR1 is SQVTM and CDR2 is ANQGSEA in the germline V gene. V lost 3 bases and J lost 5; bases outside the gene matches: 4. This CDR3 reads CSVEGQGMTEAFF. The DNA of the CDR3 is TGCAGCGTTGAGGGACAGGGTATGACTGAAGCTTTCTTT.

This clone was detected a few times. The gene calls are TRBV3-1 (or the pseudogene TRBV3-2) and TRBJ2-1, with TRBD2 matching over 7 bases. The trim removed 0 bases at V and 5 bases at J, leaving 4 bases unmatched. The CDR3 has 15 residues. Per the germline V gene, CDR1 is LGHDT and CDR2 is YNNKEL (reference sequence). CDR3 coding DNA: TGTGCCAGCAGCCAAGAAGGACTAGGGAACAATGAGCAGTTCTTC. Translation gives CASSQEGLGNNEQFF.

This clone turned up a few times. This chain links TRBV5-1 with TRBJ2-7; 7 positions agree with TRBD2. This CDR3 is 15 amino acids long. After removal of 0 bases from V and 0 bases from J, the junction contained 3 bases not matched to a gene. Per the germline V gene, CDR1 is SGHRS and CDR2 is YFSETQ. In DNA form, the CDR3 reads TGCGCCAGCAGCTTGGCGGGAGGATTCTCCTACGAGCAGTACTTC. Protein product: CASSLAGGFSYEQYF.

This chain connects TRBV19 to TRBJ1-4, with D tentatively TRBD1 (5 bases). Trimming removed 4 bases at V and 11 bases at J, with 11 bases between. The germline CDR1 and CDR2 sequences are LNHDA and SQIVND (reference sequence). The CDR3 extends over 12 amino acids. The CDR3 loop reads CASSTPGRKLFF. The CDR3 DNA sequence: TGTGCCAGTAGTACCCCAGGGAGGAAACTGTTTTTT. The entire variable domain, with the rest obtained from reference TRBV19 and TRBJ1-4, is as follows: DGGITQSPKYLFRKEGQNVTLSCEQNLNHDAMYWYRQDPGQGLRLIYYSQIVNDFQKGDIAEGYSVSREKKESFPLTVTSAQKNPTAFYLCASSTPGRKLFFGSGTQLSVL.

This rearrangement joins TRBV10-3 to TRBJ1-1, with D uncertain. Trimming stripped 0 bases from V and 3 bases from J, with 8 bases between. Germline V gene lookup returns CDR1 ENHRY and CDR2 SYGVKD. The CDR3 runs 14 residues. CDR3 in DNA: TGTGCCATCAGTGAGTCGAACGGGGACACTGAAGCTTTCTTT. Its protein is CAISESNGDTEAFF.

V usage is TRBV6-1 and J usage is TRBJ1-1; no reliable D call. This CDR3 is 14 amino acids long. The germline gives CDR1 MNHNS, CDR2 SASEGT. V lost 2 bases and J lost 5, with 12 bases in between. The CDR3 protein is CASSEKTAGTEAFF. Written as DNA, the CDR3 is TGTGCCAGCAGTGAAAAGACCGCAGGTACTGAAGCTTTCTTT.

J is TRBJ1-1 and V is TRBV2, with D tentatively TRBD1 (6 bases). V lost 7 bases to trimming and J lost 3 bases, with 15 bases between them. The length of the CDR3 is 14 residues. Germline loops: CDR1 SNHLY, CDR2 FYNNEI. CDR3 in DNA: TGTGCCAGCACTATTGACAGGCTAGACACTGAAGCTTTCTTT. Encoded protein: CASTIDRLDTEAFF.

V is TRBV4-2 and J is TRBJ2-5; the match to TRBD1 covers 8 bases. The CDR3 extends over 16 amino acids. Trimming cost V 4 bases and J 4 bases; bases outside gene matches: 11. Germline loops: CDR1 LGHNA, CDR2 YNFKEQ. Here the CDR3 DNA reads TGTGCCAGCAGCCCCCCCCGTGGACAGGGAATAGAGACCCAGTACTTC. The encoded protein is CASSPPRGQGIETQYF.

V and J are TRBV5-6 and TRBJ2-2; D is ambiguous. This CDR3 region has 13 residues. CDR1 SGHDT and CDR2 YYEEEE come from the germline V gene. V was pared by 4 bases and J by 1 base, with 5 bases between. The CDR3 bases are TGTGCCAGCAGCCTGGGGAACACCGGGGAGCTGTTTTTT. It encodes CASSLGNTGELFF.

This clone was seen a handful of times. Here the CDR3 reads CASSPGARGDEKLFF. The CDR3 DNA is TGTGCCAGCTCACCCGGCGCCCGAGGGGATGAAAAACTGTTTTTT. This sequence joins TRBV18 and TRBJ1-4, with a possible D match to TRBD1 (5 bases). Deletions cut 3 bases from V and 6 bases from J, with 14 bases between. The CDR3 loop spans 15 amino acids. CDR1 and CDR2 from the germline V gene are KGHSH and LQKENI.

The chain recombines TRBV3-1 (or the pseudogene TRBV3-2) with TRBJ1-4; no firm D call. V lost 4 bases and J 8 bases, leaving 11 bases between the germline ends. The length of the CDR3 is 13 residues. CDR1 is LGHDT and CDR2 is YNNKEL in the germline V gene (reference sequence). The CDR3 is CASSPNLGEKLFF. The CDR3 DNA reads as TGTGCCAGCAGCCCTAATCTGGGGGAAAAACTGTTTTTT.

The rearrangement links TRBV19 to TRBJ2-7; D remains unclear. Per germline, CDR1 LNHDA and CDR2 SQIVND (reference sequence). This CDR3 has 16 amino acids. Trimming removed 1 base from V and 4 bases from J, with 17 bases in between. CDR3 sequence reads: CASSIAAPPAGYEQYF. CDR3 DNA: TGTGCCAGTAGTATAGCGGCCCCCCCGGCCGGGTACGAGCAGTACTTC.

The chain is built from TRBV19 and TRBJ2-3, with TRBD2 identical over 10 bases. The CDR3 has 15 amino acids. Germline CDR1 reads LNHDA; CDR2 reads SQIVND (reference sequence). After removal of 3 bases from V and 6 bases from J, the junction contained 6 bases not matched to a gene. CDR3 in amino acids: CASSMTSGWGDTQYF. CDR3 bases: TGTGCCAGTAGTATGACTAGCGGGTGGGGGGATACGCAGTATTTT.

V gene TRBV5-1 combines with J gene TRBJ1-2, with TRBD1 matching over 7 bases. Germline V gene data show CDR1 as SGHRS and CDR2 as YFSETQ. CDR3 size: 14 residues. V gave up 3 bases and J gave up 8 bases; unmatched junction bases: 10. The CDR3 DNA reads TGCGCCAGCAGCTCCTCAACGACAGGGAGCGGCTACACCTTC. Its translation: CASSSSTTGSGYTF.